These 8 T cell receptor beta chains were sequenced from one sample in a study of radiation and T cells in renal cell carcinoma. Repertoires were generated with immunoSEQ multiplex PCR, while TCRdb's copy carries only in-frame clones and drops some. The sample has about 76,000 clones; about nine tenths are singletons. Noted time point: blood 4 weeks post-SBRT, at nephrectomy. Treatment meaning: 15 Gy SBRT to primary tumor, nephrectomy 4 weeks later. The sequencing used blood, collected from a patient whose treatment included radiotherapy and nephrectomy. The receptors stem from a woman in her seventies with renal cell carcinoma.

This clone appeared a single time. V and J are TRBV10-3 and TRBJ1-6; 7 bases fit TRBD1. Germline V CDR1 and CDR2: ENHRY, SYGVKD. CDR3 length: 13 residues. Germline trimming cut 7 bases from V and 6 bases from J; bases unmatched to any gene: 3. The CDR3 nucleotides are TGTGCCATCAAAACAGGGGCTAATTCACCCCTCCACTTT. Amino acids: CAIKTGANSPLHF.

The gene calls are TRBV7-8 and TRBJ2-3, with D possibly being TRBD1 or TRBD2 (5 bases each). CDR3 length equals 14 residues. CDR1 and CDR2 from the germline V gene are SGHVS and FQNEAQ. Trimming took off 6 bases at V and 6 bases at J, with 16 bases between the two ends. CDR3 amino acids: CASRRRGPEDTQYF. CDR3 in DNA: TGTGCCAGCAGGCGACGGGGCCCTGAGGATACGCAGTATTTT.

This rearrangement joins TRBV27 to TRBJ2-1, with 16 positions matching TRBD2. J lost 4 bases, V lost 7 bases, and 16 bases had no gene match. Per the germline V gene, CDR1 is MNHEY and CDR2 is SMNVEV (reference sequence). There are 20 residues in the CDR3. The CDR3 loop reads CASTNLNTGLAGGLYNEQFF. CDR3 in DNA: TGTGCCAGCACAAACCTAAACACGGGACTAGCGGGGGGGCTTTACAATGAGCAGTTCTTC.

This chain connects TRBV7-9 to TRBJ2-3; 11 bases line up with TRBD2. There are 16 residues in the CDR3. Germline CDR1 and CDR2: SEHNR and FQNEAQ (reference sequence). The junction had 5 bases not matched to a gene; V was cut back by 6 bases and J by 0 bases. Here the CDR3 reads CASRSSGGTSTDTQYF. The CDR3 bases are TGTGCCAGCAGGTCTAGCGGGGGGACGAGCACAGATACGCAGTATTTT.

V gene TRBV29-1 combines with J gene TRBJ2-7; D may be TRBD2 (6 bases). Trimming pared 3 bases from V and 4 bases from J, leaving 16 bases between. From germline, CDR1 is SQVTM and CDR2 ANQGSEA. This CDR3 is built from 14 residues. The DNA for the CDR3 is TGCAGCGTTGAGGGCTGGCGGGGTTCGTACGAGCAGTACTTC. Residues: CSVEGWRGSYEQYF.

The chain is built from TRBV6-6 and TRBJ2-3; D remains ambiguous. The germline gives CDR1 MNHNY, CDR2 SVGAGI (reference sequence). This CDR3 region has 12 residues. The V end lost 10 bases, the J end lost 2 bases, and 10 bases lay between the germline ends. CDR3 amino acids: CAIRPPTDTQYF. The DNA of the CDR3 is TGTGCCATACGACCGCCCACAGATACGCAGTATTTT.

The chain links TRBV5-1 to TRBJ1-3, with 7 bases identical to TRBD1. V dropped 6 bases and J dropped 0; count of bases not matched to a gene: 9. Germline-derived CDR1 and CDR2 are SGHRS and YFSETQ. This CDR3 contains 16 residues. For the CDR3, the DNA is TGCGCCAGCACCACCGGGACAGTGACCTCTGGAAACACCATATATTTT. Its protein is CASTTGTVTSGNTIYF. The full variable domain, completed using reference TRBV5-1 and TRBJ1-3, is KAGVTQTPRYLIKTRGQQVTLSCSPISGHRSVSWYQQTPGQGLQFLFEYFSETQRNKGNFPGRFSGRQFSNSRSEMNVSTLELGDSALYLCASTTGTVTSGNTIYFGEGSWLTVV.

V and J are TRBV28 and TRBJ1-2; tentatively, D is TRBD1 (5 bases). Germline CDR1 is MDHEN and CDR2 is SYDVKM. The CDR3 runs to 15 residues. Trimming stripped 2 bases from V and 0 bases from J, with 10 bases between. The CDR3 DNA sequence: TGTGCCAGCAGTTTAGTCAGGGTTGCTAACTATGGCTACACCTTC. Protein product: CASSLVRVANYGYTF.